The 28 T cell receptor beta chains reported below all come from one sample, sequenced in a study of cytomegalovirus exposure and HLA in healthy donors. Assay used: immunoSEQ multiplex PCR; TCRdb lists only in-frame clones, some missing. The sample lists about 250,000 clones, about 87% seen once, with 2.6% in the top ten. The sequencing input was PBMCs. The receptors here all came from a man younger than 30 in good health and CMV-seronegative.

This sequence joins TRBV7-9 and TRBJ1-3; D is undetermined. This CDR3 comprises 14 residues. With 2 bases removed from V and 4 bases from J, the gap between germline ends came to 9 bases. Germline loops: CDR1 SEHNR, CDR2 FQNEAQ (reference sequence). The CDR3 nucleotides read TGTGCCAGCAGCTTACAGTCAGTAGGAAACACCATATATTTT. This encodes CASSLQSVGNTIYF.

V is TRBV19 and J is TRBJ1-3; D perhaps matches TRBD1 (5 bases). Trimming removed 5 bases from V and 2 bases from J, with 10 bases in between. This CDR3 has 14 amino acids. Germline CDR1 is LNHDA and CDR2 is SQIVND (reference sequence). Here the CDR3 reads CASSAGGAGNTIYF. CDR3 sequence (DNA): TGTGCCAGTAGTGCCGGGGGTGCTGGAAACACCATATATTTT.

The chain links TRBV11-2 to TRBJ2-1; 11 bases are shared with TRBD2. Germline V CDR1 and CDR2: SGHAT, FQNNGV. J gave up 8 bases and V 4 bases, and 19 bases lay outside the gene matches. CDR3 length: 19 amino acids. Written as DNA, the CDR3 is TGTGCCAGCAGCTCCCGGACTAGCGGGCCGACTATAGGAGCTTATGAGCAGTTCTTC. Translation gives CASSSRTSGPTIGAYEQFF. The variable domain in full, completed from reference TRBV11-2 and TRBJ2-1, reads EAGVAQSPRYKIIEKRQSVAFWCNPISGHATLYWYQQILGQGPKLLIQFQNNGVVDDSQLPKDRFSAERLKGVDSTLKIQPAKLEDSAVYLCASSSRTSGPTIGAYEQFFGPGTRLTVL.

The gene calls are TRBV29-1 and TRBJ1-2; D is perhaps TRBD1 (5 bases). Trimming removed 1 base from V and 6 bases from J, with 6 bases in between. Germline V lookup: CDR1 SQVTM, CDR2 ANQGSEA. The CDR3 consists of 11 residues. Written as DNA, the CDR3 is TGCAGCGTTGAAGGCAGGGATGGCTACACCTTC. Translating gives CSVEGRDGYTF.

The rearrangement joins TRBV18 to TRBJ2-1; 9 bases match TRBD2. There are 17 residues in the CDR3. The germline gives CDR1 KGHSH, CDR2 LQKENI. Germline trimming cut 3 bases from V and 0 bases from J; bases unmatched to any gene: 6. DNA for the CDR3: TGTGCCAGCTCACCCTTAGCGGGGGCTAACTCCTACAATGAGCAGTTCTTC. It encodes CASSPLAGANSYNEQFF.

V gene TRBV28 combines with J gene TRBJ2-1; no firm D call. Germline V gene sequence: CDR1 MDHEN, CDR2 SYDVKM. The CDR3 has 12 residues. Trimming stripped 7 bases from V and 1 base from J, with 5 bases between. CDR3 bases: TGTGCCAGCACGCAGTCCTACAATGAGCAGTTCTTC. As protein: CASTQSYNEQFF.

The J gene is TRBJ1-4, the V gene TRBV28; perhaps TRBD1 as D (6 bases). Germline values: CDR1 MDHEN, CDR2 SYDVKM. V was shortened by 3 bases and J by 5 bases, with 10 bases between the two germline ends. This CDR3 region has 14 residues. The CDR3 loop is CASSFAGENEKLFF. The CDR3 nucleotides read TGTGCCAGCAGTTTTGCAGGGGAGAATGAAAAACTGTTTTTT.

The V gene is TRBV27, the J gene TRBJ2-4; 10 bases are a match to TRBD2. J lost 0 bases, V lost 5 bases, and 10 bases had no gene match. Per the germline V gene, CDR1 is MNHEY and CDR2 is SMNVEV (reference sequence). CDR3 length equals 18 residues. The CDR3 nucleotides read TGTGCCAGCAGTCCCGGGACTAGCGCCGTACTAGCCAAAAACATTCAGTACTTC. This gives the protein CASSPGTSAVLAKNIQYF.

The chain combines TRBV4-1 with TRBJ2-3; D remains ambiguous. V dropped 1 base and J dropped 0 bases, with 5 bases sitting between them. In germline, CDR1 is MGHRA, CDR2 YSYEKL. The CDR3 spans 14 residues. The CDR3 bases are TGCGCCAGCAGCCAAGTCCTTAGCACAGATACGCAGTATTTT. Protein: CASSQVLSTDTQYF.

The chain has TRBV5-4 and TRBJ2-7, with D perhaps matching TRBD2 (5 bases). CDR3 length equals 14 residues. V was clipped by 2 bases and J by 7 bases, with 16 bases between them. The germline CDR1 and CDR2 sequences are SGHNT and YYREEE (reference sequence). The CDR3 DNA follows: TGTGCCAGCAGCTTCGGACTGCGAGCTGAGGAGCAGTACTTC. This encodes CASSFGLRAEEQYF.

In this sample, this clone turned up a few times. V is TRBV9 and J is TRBJ1-5; TRBD1 aligns across 11 bases. CDR1 SGDLS and CDR2 YYNGEE come from the germline V gene. V trimming: 3 bases; J trimming: 2 bases; junction bases outside the gene matches: 7. The CDR3 covers 17 residues. This CDR3 is CASSEGQGEMGNQPQHF. The CDR3 region has the DNA TGTGCCAGCAGCGAGGGACAGGGGGAGATGGGCAATCAGCCCCAGCATTTT.

The chain couples TRBV28 to TRBJ1-2; D might be TRBD1 (5 bases). This CDR3 is 15 amino acids long. V was pared by 6 bases and J by 6 bases, with 20 bases between. CDR1 is MDHEN and CDR2 is SYDVKM in the germline V gene. The CDR3 DNA sequence: TGTGCCAGCAGGATCCAGGGCGGCGAGGTTAATGGCTACACCTTC. Translating it yields CASRIQGGEVNGYTF.

In its sample, this clone was seen once. The chain is built from TRBV11-2 and TRBJ1-4; the D gene is possibly TRBD1 (5 bases). Trimming took 4 bases from V and 7 from J, leaving 19 bases between them. Germline CDR1 reads SGHAT; CDR2 reads FQNNGV. This CDR3 is built from 16 residues. Here the CDR3 reads CASSSLRAGRSEKLFF. CDR3 nucleotide sequence: TGTGCCAGCAGCTCCCTTAGGGCAGGGCGGAGTGAAAAACTGTTTTTT.

This sequence joins TRBV19 and TRBJ1-1, with 8 bases aligning to TRBD1. This CDR3 spans 14 amino acids. Germline trimming cut 0 bases from V and 6 bases from J; bases unmatched to any gene: 3. The germline CDR1 and CDR2 sequences are LNHDA and SQIVND (reference sequence). DNA of the CDR3: TGTGCCAGTAGTATAGAGACAGGGGTGGCTGAAGCTTTCTTT. It specifies CASSIETGVAEAFF. The variable domain in full, completed from reference TRBV19 and TRBJ1-1, reads DGGITQSPKYLFRKEGQNVTLSCEQNLNHDAMYWYRQDPGQGLRLIYYSQIVNDFQKGDIAEGYSVSREKKESFPLTVTSAQKNPTAFYLCASSIETGVAEAFFGQGTRLTVV.

This chain joins TRBV5-6 and TRBJ2-2; TRBD1 is a possible D gene (5 bases). CDR3 length: 17 residues. Trimming removed 0 bases at V and 0 bases at J, with 12 bases between. CDR1 is SGHDT, CDR2 YYEEEE, per germline. The CDR3, as DNA: TGTGCCAGCAGCTTGGATACATGGGGCTCGAACACCGGGGAGCTGTTTTTT. It translates to CASSLDTWGSNTGELFF.

The chain recombines TRBV19 with TRBJ2-7; 9 bases line up with TRBD2. With 9 bases clipped from V and 1 base from J, the junction kept 4 bases outside the gene matches. The CDR3 runs to 13 residues. Germline loops: CDR1 LNHDA, CDR2 SQIVND (reference sequence). DNA of the CDR3: TGTGCCAGCCGCGGACTAGCGTCCTACGAGCAGTACTTC. The encoded protein is CASRGLASYEQYF.

The rearrangement uses TRBV28 and TRBJ1-3, with D possibly matching TRBD1 (6 bases). In germline, CDR1 is MDHEN, CDR2 SYDVKM. The length of the CDR3 is 15 residues. V gave up 6 bases and J gave up 0 bases, with 12 bases separating them. The CDR3 region is CASSEGQFSGNTIYF. CDR3 coding DNA: TGTGCCAGCAGCGAAGGACAGTTCTCTGGAAACACCATATATTTT.

For the CDR3, the DNA is TGTGCCAGCAGCGATCCCGCCAGATACACAGATACGCAGTATTTT. It specifies CASSDPARYTDTQYF. The chain joins TRBV11-2 to TRBJ2-3; D unresolved. With 5 bases removed from V and 2 bases from J, the gap between germline ends came to 14 bases. CDR1 is SGHAT and CDR2 is FQNNGV in the germline V gene. The CDR3 sequence is 15 residues long.

The chain recombines TRBV4-2 with TRBJ2-7; 8 nucleotides agree with TRBD1. CDR1 and CDR2 (germline): LGHNA, YNFKEQ. Germline trimming cut 1 base from V and 8 bases from J; bases unmatched to any gene: 13. The CDR3 length is 16 residues. The CDR3 reads CASSQARTGLGEQQYF. For the CDR3, the DNA is TGTGCCAGCAGCCAAGCCCGGACAGGGTTAGGGGAACAGCAGTACTTC.

The genes are TRBV27 and TRBJ2-7; 12 bases agree with TRBD2. V was clipped by 5 bases and J by 3 bases; unmatched bases: 8. The CDR3 has 16 residues. CDR1 is MNHEY, CDR2 SMNVEV, per germline (reference sequence). The CDR3 region has the DNA TGTGCCAGCAGTCCCCTAGCGGGGGGGCCAGTCTACGAGCAGTACTTC. Translation: CASSPLAGGPVYEQYF.

V usage is TRBV9 and J usage is TRBJ2-1, with TRBD2 identical over 7 bases. Trimming at V came to 6 bases and at J to 7 bases, leaving 7 bases not matched to a gene. The CDR3 loop spans 13 amino acids. Germline assignment: CDR1 SGDLS and CDR2 YYNGEE. The CDR3, as DNA: TGTGCCAGCAAGGCGGGGGATGAGAATGAGCAGTTCTTC. This encodes CASKAGDENEQFF.

The rearrangement uses TRBV7-9 and TRBJ1-2; 7 bases map to TRBD1. The V gene's germline CDR1 is SEHNR and CDR2 FQNEAQ (reference sequence). Germline trimming cut 2 bases from V and 1 base from J; bases unmatched to any gene: 7. The CDR3 totals 16 residues. The CDR3 loop reads CASSLRGGLLNYGYTF. The CDR3 nucleotides are TGTGCCAGCAGCTTACGAGGGGGCCTACTTAACTATGGCTACACCTTC.

The chain carries TRBV5-1 and TRBJ1-4; TRBD1 agrees at 8 bases. Trimming removed 4 bases from V and 4 bases from J; junction bases left unmatched: 3. The CDR3 covers 14 residues. Germline V CDR1 and CDR2: SGHRS, YFSETQ. The CDR3 sequence is CASSQDRVNEKLFF. CDR3 coding DNA: TGCGCCAGCAGCCAGGACAGGGTTAATGAAAAACTGTTTTTT. The complete variable domain, with remaining parts taken from reference TRBV5-1 and TRBJ1-4, reads KAGVTQTPRYLIKTRGQQVTLSCSPISGHRSVSWYQQTPGQGLQFLFEYFSETQRNKGNFPGRFSGRQFSNSRSEMNVSTLELGDSALYLCASSQDRVNEKLFFGSGTQLSVL.

The V gene is TRBV4-3, the J gene TRBJ2-5; D is unresolved. CDR3 length: 15 amino acids. Germline loops: CDR1 LGHNA, CDR2 YSLEER. Trimming stripped 0 bases from V and 9 bases from J, with 17 bases between. CDR3 protein: CASSQDIAPDEAQYF. DNA of the CDR3: TGCGCCAGCAGCCAAGATATAGCCCCGGATGAGGCCCAGTACTTC.

The V and J genes are TRBV12-5 and TRBJ1-2, with D possibly TRBD1 on 6 matching bases. The CDR3 loop spans 13 amino acids. Trimming took 1 base from V and 7 from J, leaving 10 bases between them. The germline V gene encodes CDR1 LGHNT and CDR2 FRNRAP. This CDR3 reads CASGLGQVPGYTF. The CDR3 region has the DNA TGTGCTAGTGGTTTGGGACAGGTCCCTGGCTACACCTTC.

The V call is TRBV19, the J call TRBJ2-7, with a tentative D call TRBD1 (6 bases). V was pared by 1 base and J by 6 bases, with 13 bases between. The germline V gene has CDR1 LNHDA and CDR2 SQIVND (reference sequence). The CDR3 contains 14 residues. The CDR3: CASSIGQGMGEQYF. CDR3 in DNA: TGTGCCAGTAGTATAGGTCAGGGGATGGGCGAGCAGTACTTC.

The chain has TRBV5-8 and TRBJ1-5; 9 bases match TRBD1. V lost 5 bases, J lost 6 bases, and 9 bases stayed unmatched. CDR3 length equals 15 residues. From germline, CDR1 is SGHTS and CDR2 YDEGEE. CDR3 in DNA: TGTGCCAGCAGTCTGCACAGGGGGCAAGGTCAGCCCCAGCATTTT. Translation: CASSLHRGQGQPQHF.

The chain couples TRBV6-1 to TRBJ2-3, with 13 bases lining up with TRBD2. Looked up from germline, CDR1 is MNHNS and CDR2 is SASEGT. The CDR3 is 17 residues long. The J segment lost 2 bases and the V segment lost 4 bases, leaving 6 bases of the junction unmatched. The CDR3 DNA follows: TGTGCCAGCAGTGCCTGGACTAGCGGGGGATACACAGATACGCAGTATTTT. It yields the protein CASSAWTSGGYTDTQYF.